The T cell receptor (beta chain) described here comes from a study of blood T cell repertoires in COVID-19 (TCRdb year 2020). For context, the study as a whole: The collaborator samples originated in the United States, Italy and Spain and spanned the acute and convalescent phases of COVID-19. The prospective study material was composed of cDNA or gDNA derived from T cells, B-cell-depleted T cells, or PBMCs. Deeply sampled blood TCRbeta repertoires from subjects exposed to, actively infected with, or recovered from COVID-19 were included in the dataset. A freely available public database, intended as a resource for researchers studying the immune response to SARS-CoV-2, is where the repertoires were released. Samples were obtained from the ongoing ImmuneRACE study (first 160 participants) and from 1,000 to 1,500 subjects provided by 6 global collaborators. Nearly every sample came with metadata listing a de-identified subject ID, COVID-19 status, age in years and sex. Where available, HLA class I and class II types were obtained from metadata supplied by the sample provider rather than from assay-based typing.

Notes on this clone: What this receptor recognizes is not known. Base quality data are lacking; no much larger clone is found one base away.

The germline ends are 17 bases apart after V is trimmed by 4 bases and J by 6 bases. The CDR3 runs 15 amino acids, cysteine and phenylalanine included. Only the CDR3 DNA stays, 45 bases, in frame from base 1. The germline V gene provides CDR1 MGHRA and CDR2 YSYEKL. Enrolling through a virtual design, the prospective study's participants ranged in age from about 18 to 100 years and lived across roughly 23 United States geographic areas. Cohort assignment in the prospective study relied on participant-reported clinical history from a screening survey and a study questionnaire. Recovered participants in ImmuneRACE Cohort 3 were defined by two consecutive negative NP/OP PCR tests, clearance by a healthcare professional, or resolution of symptoms. Each participant in the prospective study had whole blood, serum and a nasopharyngeal or oropharyngeal swab collected by mobile phlebotomists. Additional blood draws and questionnaires over an approximately two-month period could optionally be provided by prospective study participants. Before DNA extraction, blood samples from the prospective study were shipped at room temperature or frozen.

The immunoSEQ Assay, a bias-controlled multiplex PCR, was used to amplify TCRbeta CDR3 regions from genomic DNA. The paper's data handling went like this. The number of nucleated cells in each sample was estimated by amplification of reference gene primers within the assay. To quantify the absolute abundance of each unique TCRbeta CDR3 rearrangement, sequence reads were collapsed and filtered. For each sample, productive Simpson clonality was calculated as the square root of Simpson's diversity index over productive rearrangements. Entries here come from immuneACCESS through TCRdb and include only in-frame sequences with V and J called. Some clones fail to appear in such tables; in the studies checked, an unresolved V gene covers under half of the shortfall, and the cause of the remainder is unknown. V and J calls and clone size come straight from that table; D and trimming were deduced from the DNA. The sample table contains 200,000 or so clones; only one count was recorded for 65% to 85% of them. The ten largest clones add up to less than 8.5% of the sample.

Study-wide conclusions, independent of this receptor: Clinical and demographic metadata were provided uncurated, with the amount varying by source and participant.

This chain joins TRBV4-1 to TRBJ2-3; 6 matching bases give a weak D call of TRBD1. The sequencing input was PBMCs or T cells enriched from blood (not recorded which). The receptor comes from a man aged 35 to 55 who had recovered from COVID-19. The CDR3 reads CASSLGPITGDTQYF. The nucleotides read TGCGCCAGCAGCCTAGGACCGATTACAGGGGATACGCAGTATTTT.